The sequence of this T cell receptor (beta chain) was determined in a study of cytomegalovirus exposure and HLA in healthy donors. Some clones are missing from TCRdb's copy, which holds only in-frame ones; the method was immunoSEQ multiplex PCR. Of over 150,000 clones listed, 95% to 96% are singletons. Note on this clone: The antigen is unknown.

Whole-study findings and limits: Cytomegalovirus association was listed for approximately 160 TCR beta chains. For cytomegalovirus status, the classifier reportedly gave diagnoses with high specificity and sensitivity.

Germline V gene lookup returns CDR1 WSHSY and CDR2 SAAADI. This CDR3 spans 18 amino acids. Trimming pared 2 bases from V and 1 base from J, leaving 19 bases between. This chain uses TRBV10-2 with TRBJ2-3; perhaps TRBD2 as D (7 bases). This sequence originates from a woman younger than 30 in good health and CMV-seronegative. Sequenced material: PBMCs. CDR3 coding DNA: TGCGCCAGCAGTGAGGGGAGGGGGGGGGCTTGGGGCACAGATACGCAGTATTTT. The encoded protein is CASSEGRGGAWGTDTQYF.